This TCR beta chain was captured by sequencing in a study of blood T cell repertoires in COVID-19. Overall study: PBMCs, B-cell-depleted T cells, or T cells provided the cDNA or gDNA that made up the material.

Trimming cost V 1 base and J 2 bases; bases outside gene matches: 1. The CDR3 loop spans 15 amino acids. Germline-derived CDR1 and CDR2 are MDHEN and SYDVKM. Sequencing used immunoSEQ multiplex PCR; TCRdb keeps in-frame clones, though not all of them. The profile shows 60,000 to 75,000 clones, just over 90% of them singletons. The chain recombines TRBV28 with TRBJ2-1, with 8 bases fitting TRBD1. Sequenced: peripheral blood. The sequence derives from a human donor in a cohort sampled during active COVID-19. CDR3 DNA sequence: TGTGCCAGCAGTTTATTGGACAGGGCCTACAATGAGCAGTTCTTC. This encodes CASSLLDRAYNEQFF.